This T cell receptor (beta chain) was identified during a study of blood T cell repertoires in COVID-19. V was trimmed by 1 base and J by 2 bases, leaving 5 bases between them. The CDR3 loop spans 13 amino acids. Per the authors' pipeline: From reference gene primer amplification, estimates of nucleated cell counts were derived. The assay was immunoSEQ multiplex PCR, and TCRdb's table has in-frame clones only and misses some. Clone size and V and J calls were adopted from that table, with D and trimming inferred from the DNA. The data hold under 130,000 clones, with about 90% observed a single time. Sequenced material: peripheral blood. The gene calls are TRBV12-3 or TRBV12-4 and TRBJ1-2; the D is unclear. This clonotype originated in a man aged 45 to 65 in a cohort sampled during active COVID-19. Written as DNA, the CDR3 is TGTGCCAGCAGTTTAGGACTGAACTATGGCTACACCTTC. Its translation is CASSLGLNYGYTF.